Each of the 20 T cell receptor beta chains below was sequenced from the same sample in a study of T cells in Graves' hyperthyroidism and ophthalmopathy. The TCR beta CDR3 regions underwent amplification using RNA transcripts as the source. The HTBI primer set drove a first-round RT-PCR of the TCR CDR3. MiXCR, applied by TCRdb to the multiplex PCR reads, yields one record per CDR3 protein. The table has more than 450,000 distinct CDR3 sequences, 14% seen once. Material: blood. The receptors stem from a woman between 40 and 55 years old with Graves' hyperthyroidism.

At least ten counts were recorded for this clonotype. The rearrangement joins TRBV18 to TRBJ2-1; 10 nucleotides agree with TRBD2. This CDR3 comprises 15 residues. From germline, CDR1 is KGHSH and CDR2 LQKENI. V was pared by 6 bases and J by 6 bases, with 8 bases of the junction left unmatched. CDR3 amino acids: CASSLLAGTFNEQFF. As DNA, the CDR3 is TGTGCCAGCTCTCTACTAGCGGGGACTTTCAATGAGCAGTTCTTC.

The V gene is TRBV20-1, the J gene TRBJ1-2; D might be TRBD1 (5 bases). From germline, CDR1 is DFQATT and CDR2 SNEGSKA (reference sequence). V was clipped by 3 bases and J by 2 bases, with 7 bases between them. The CDR3 consists of 12 residues. CDR3 DNA: TGCAGTGCTAGTCCAGGGAACTATGGCTACACCTTC. Translated: CSASPGNYGYTF.

This clonotype occurred many times. The V gene is TRBV12-5, the J gene TRBJ2-3; no clear D. The V end was cut by 5 bases, the J end by 2 bases, with 8 bases between. CDR1 is LGHNT and CDR2 is FRNRAP in the germline V gene. The length of the CDR3 is 13 residues. CDR3 coding DNA: TGTGCTAGTGGTCACCCTTACACAGATACGCAGTATTTT. Translated, it gives CASGHPYTDTQYF.

This clonotype was picked up many times. The chain recombines TRBV3-1 with TRBJ2-1; 11 bases align to TRBD2. The CDR3 has 16 residues. Trimming removed 5 bases from V and 7 bases from J; junction bases left unmatched: 10. CDR1 is LGHDT, CDR2 YNNKEL, per germline (reference sequence). The CDR3 loop reads CASSTGTSGRGNEQFF. As DNA, the CDR3 is TGTGCCAGCAGCACGGGAACTAGCGGGAGAGGAAATGAGCAGTTCTTC.

The CDR3 DNA sequence: TGTGCCAGCAGTGAGGTTAGCGGGGCGAACACCGGGGAGCTGTTTTTT. It specifies CASSEVSGANTGELFF. The genes are TRBV25-1 and TRBJ2-2; 8 positions agree with TRBD2. The germline gives CDR1 MGHDK, CDR2 SYGVNS. V lost 3 bases, J lost 0 bases, and 3 bases stayed unmatched. This CDR3 comprises 16 residues.

Many counts were recorded for this clonotype. The J gene is TRBJ2-5, the V gene TRBV27; 12 nucleotides match TRBD2. The V gene end was trimmed by 4 bases and the J gene end by 4 bases; junction bases not matched to a gene: 10. Germline values: CDR1 MNHEY, CDR2 SMNVEV (reference sequence). CDR3 length: 17 amino acids. The CDR3 region has the DNA TGTGCCAGCAGTTCCTACAGACTAGCGGGGGCCGGAGAGACCCAGTACTTC. Translating it yields CASSSYRLAGAGETQYF.

The V gene is TRBV3-1, the J gene TRBJ2-1, with a possible D match to TRBD1 (6 bases). The CDR3 sequence is 16 residues long. The V gene lost 1 base and the J gene lost 4 bases, with 14 bases spanning the gap. Per the germline V gene, CDR1 is LGHDT and CDR2 is YNNKEL (reference sequence). CDR3 residues: CASSQGIGTLYNEQFF. As DNA, the CDR3 is TGTGCCAGCAGCCAAGGAATCGGGACACTATACAATGAGCAGTTCTTC.

In its sample, this clonotype was seen a few times. The V and J genes are TRBV7-2 and TRBJ1-2; D gene unclear. CDR1 SGHTA and CDR2 FQGNSA come from the germline V gene. V lost 3 bases and J lost 2, with 10 bases in between. The CDR3 has 14 residues. CDR3 residues: CASSFNMENYGYTF. In nucleotides, the CDR3 is TGTGCCAGCAGCTTTAACATGGAAAACTATGGCTACACCTTC.

The chain links TRBV5-1 to TRBJ2-1; D ambiguous. Germline values: CDR1 SGHRS, CDR2 YFSETQ. This CDR3 has 12 amino acids. V was trimmed by 4 bases and J by 5 bases, leaving 7 bases between them. The CDR3 here is CASSTSHNEQFF. The CDR3 coding sequence is TGCGCCAGCAGCACCTCTCACAATGAGCAGTTCTTC.

This clonotype was detected ten times or more. V usage is TRBV12-3 or TRBV12-4 and J usage is TRBJ2-3; the D is unclear. The V end was cut by 4 bases, the J end by 4 bases, with 12 bases between. This CDR3 comprises 14 residues. The CDR3 coding sequence is TGTGCCAGCAGTTCGGGTGGCTGGGCAGATACGCAGTATTTT. This translates into CASSSGGWADTQYF.

This clonotype was detected many times. A read error may account for a junction end that differs from germline. The chain carries TRBV7-7 and TRBJ2-7; TRBD2 aligns across 10 bases. Germline values: CDR1 SSHAT, CDR2 FNYEAQ (reference sequence). There are 15 residues in the CDR3. The DNA for the CDR3 is TGTGCTAGCAGCTTATCCCTAGCGGGAGAGGACGAGCAGTACTTC. It is translated as CASSLSLAGEDEQYF. The full variable domain, in which reference TRBV7-7 and TRBJ2-7 provide the parts outside the CDR3, is GAGVSQSPRYKVTKRGQDVTLRCDPISSHATLYWYQQALGQGPEFLTYFNYEAQPDKSGLPSDRFSAERPEGSISTLTIQRTEQRDSAMYRCASSLSLAGEDEQYFGPGTRLTVT.

This clonotype was observed many times. The J gene is TRBJ2-2, the V gene TRBV2; 8 bases match TRBD1. The CDR3 covers 15 residues. J gave up 2 bases and V 4 bases, and 3 bases lay outside the gene matches. Germline CDR1 SNHLY, CDR2 FYNNEI. The CDR3 DNA reads as TGTGCCAGCAGTGTTGGACAGGGCAACACCGGGGAGCTGTTTTTT. Translating it yields CASSVGQGNTGELFF.

The rearrangement links TRBV18 to TRBJ2-7, with 7 bases identical to TRBD2. CDR3 size: 16 residues. Per germline, CDR1 KGHSH and CDR2 LQKENI. The V gene end was trimmed by 2 bases and the J gene end by 6 bases; junction bases not matched to a gene: 13. The CDR3 DNA follows: TGTGCCAGCTCACCAAGAGTCTCGGCTAGCGGACCCGAGCAGTACTTC. Translating gives CASSPRVSASGPEQYF.

This clonotype was seen ten or more times. The CDR3 region has the DNA TGTGCCAGCAGCCAAACAGGGACGGGAGGCTACACCTTC. Residues: CASSQTGTGGYTF. V gene TRBV3-1 combines with J gene TRBJ1-2; TRBD1 is a possible D gene (6 bases). The V and J ends lost 2 bases and 8 bases respectively, with 12 bases between them. There are 13 residues in the CDR3. The germline V gene has CDR1 LGHDT and CDR2 YNNKEL (reference sequence). Full variable domain (missing parts from reference TRBV3-1 and TRBJ1-2): DTAVSQTPKYLVTQMGNDKSIKCEQNLGHDTMYWYKQDSKKFLKIMFSYNNKELIINETVPNRFSPKSPDKAHLNLHINSLELGDSAVYFCASSQTGTGGYTFGSGTRLTVV.

In this sample, this clonotype turned up a few times. The chain employs TRBV4-1 and TRBJ2-2; 7 nucleotides agree with TRBD1. CDR3 length: 16 residues. In germline, CDR1 is MGHRA, CDR2 YSYEKL. The V segment lost 2 bases and the J segment 1 base; nucleotides outside the gene matches: 4. CDR3 nucleotides: TGCGCCAGCAGCCAAATGACAGGGATGAACACCGGGGAGCTGTTTTTT. This translates into CASSQMTGMNTGELFF.

Notes on this clonotype: A much larger clone lies one base from this, so it may be a read error. V gene TRBV3-1 combines with J gene TRBJ1-3, with unresolved D. V lost 1 base to trimming and J lost 9 bases, with 13 bases between them. The CDR3 is 14 residues long. Germline V gene lookup returns CDR1 LGHDT and CDR2 YNNKEL (reference sequence). CDR3 loop: CASSQARIESTIYF. CDR3 nucleotides: TGTGCCAGCAGCCAAGCCCGGATAGAAAGCACCATATATTTT.

This clonotype was counted ten times or more. This chain connects TRBV13 to TRBJ2-1; the D is unclear. Germline V gene lookup returns CDR1 PRHDT and CDR2 FYEKMQ (reference sequence). Between the trimmed V and J ends, which lost 3 bases and 6 bases, there was a span of 6 bases. The CDR3 extends over 12 amino acids. For the CDR3, the DNA is TGTGCCAGCAGCTTCCGGAGCAATGAGCAGTTCTTC. Translated, it gives CASSFRSNEQFF.

This clonotype was seen ten or more times. This chain connects TRBV2 to TRBJ2-2; tentative D call: TRBD1 (6 bases). V shed 6 bases and J shed 4 bases, with 15 bases lying between them. Germline-derived CDR1 and CDR2 are SNHLY and FYNNEI. CDR3 length: 15 amino acids. CDR3 bases: TGTGCCAGCAGAGGGGACAACTCTTTCACCGGGGAGCTGTTTTTT. This codes for CASRGDNSFTGELFF.

This clonotype was found a few times. The chain uses TRBV4-1 and TRBJ1-6; 7 bases are shared with TRBD1. The germline V gene has CDR1 MGHRA and CDR2 YSYEKL. The V gene end was trimmed by 1 base and the J gene end by 12 bases; junction bases not matched to a gene: 6. The CDR3 runs 14 residues. Written as DNA, the CDR3 is TGCGCCAGCAGCCAAGGGACAGGCTTCGTACCCCTCCACTTT. The encoded protein is CASSQGTGFVPLHF.

The chain recombines TRBV19 with TRBJ1-5; D perhaps matches TRBD1 (5 bases). The CDR3 is 15 residues long. Germline CDR1 reads LNHDA; CDR2 reads SQIVND (reference sequence). V gave up 5 bases and J gave up 5 bases, with 16 bases separating them. This CDR3 reads CASSRTHRADQPQHF. Written as DNA, the CDR3 is TGTGCCAGTAGTCGGACACACCGAGCAGATCAGCCCCAGCATTTT.